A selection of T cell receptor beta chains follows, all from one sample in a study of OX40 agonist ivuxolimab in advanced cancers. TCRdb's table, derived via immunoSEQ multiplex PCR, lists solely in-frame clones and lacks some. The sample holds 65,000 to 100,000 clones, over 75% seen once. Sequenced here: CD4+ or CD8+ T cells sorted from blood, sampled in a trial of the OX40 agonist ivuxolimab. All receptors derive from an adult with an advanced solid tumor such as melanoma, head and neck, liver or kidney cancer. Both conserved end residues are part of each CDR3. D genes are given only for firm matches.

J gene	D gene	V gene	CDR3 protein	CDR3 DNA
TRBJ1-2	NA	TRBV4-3	CASSQERGFNYGYTF	TGCGCCAGCAGCCAAGAGCGGGGGTTTAACTATGGCTACACCTTC
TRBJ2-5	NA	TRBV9	CASSIEGGVGQETQYF	TGTGCCAGCAGCATCGAAGGGGGTGTAGGTCAAGAGACCCAGTACTTC
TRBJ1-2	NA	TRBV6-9	CASATWRNYGYTF	TGTGCCAGCGCCACCTGGAGGAACTATGGCTACACCTTC
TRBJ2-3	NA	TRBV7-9	CASSLTFSTDTQYF	TGTGCCAGCAGCTTAACCTTTAGCACAGATACGCAGTATTTT
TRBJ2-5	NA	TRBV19	CASSIVDSQETQYF	TGTGCCAGTAGTATAGTAGACAGCCAAGAGACCCAGTACTTC
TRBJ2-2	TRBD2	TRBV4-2	CASSPSSSGSNTGELFF	TGTGCCAGCAGCCCCTCTTCTAGCGGGAGTAACACCGGGGAGCTGTTTTTT
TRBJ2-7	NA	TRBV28	CASSLATLTYEQYF	TGTGCCAGCAGTTTGGCCACCTTAACCTACGAGCAGTACTTC
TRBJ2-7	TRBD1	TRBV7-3	CASSRADRVGEQYF	TGTGCCAGCAGCCGCGCCGACAGGGTCGGCGAGCAGTACTTC
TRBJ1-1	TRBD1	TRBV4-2	CASSQDQGGGLNTEAFF	TGTGCCAGCAGCCAAGATCAGGGGGGGGGCTTGAACACTGAAGCTTTCTTT
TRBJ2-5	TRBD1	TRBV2	CASSRGQGETQYF	TGTGCCAGCAGTCGTGGACAGGGAGAGACCCAGTACTTC